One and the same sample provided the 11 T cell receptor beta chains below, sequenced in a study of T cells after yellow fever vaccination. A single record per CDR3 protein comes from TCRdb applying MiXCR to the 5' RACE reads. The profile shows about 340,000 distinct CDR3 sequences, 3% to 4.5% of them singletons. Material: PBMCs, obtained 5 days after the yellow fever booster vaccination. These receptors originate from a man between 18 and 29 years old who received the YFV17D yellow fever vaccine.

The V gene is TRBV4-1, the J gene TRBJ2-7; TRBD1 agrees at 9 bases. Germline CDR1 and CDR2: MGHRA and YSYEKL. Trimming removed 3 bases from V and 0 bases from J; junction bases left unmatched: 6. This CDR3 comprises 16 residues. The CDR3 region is CASSHGPGQGSYEQYF. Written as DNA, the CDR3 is TGCGCCAGCAGCCATGGTCCGGGACAGGGCTCCTACGAGCAGTACTTC.

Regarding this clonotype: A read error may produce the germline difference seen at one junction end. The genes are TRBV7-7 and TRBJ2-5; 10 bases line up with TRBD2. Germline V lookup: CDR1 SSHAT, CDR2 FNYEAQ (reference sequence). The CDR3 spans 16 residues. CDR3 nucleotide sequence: TGTGCTAGCAGCGCACAGCTAGCGGGGGTCGGGGAGACCCAGTACTTC. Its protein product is CASSAQLAGVGETQYF.

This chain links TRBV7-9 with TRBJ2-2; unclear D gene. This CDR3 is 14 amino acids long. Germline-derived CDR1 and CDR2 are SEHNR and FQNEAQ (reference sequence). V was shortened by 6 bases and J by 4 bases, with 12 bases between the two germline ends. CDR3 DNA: TGTGCCAGCAGGAGGACGACACTCACCGGGGAGCTGTTTTTT. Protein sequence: CASRRTTLTGELFF. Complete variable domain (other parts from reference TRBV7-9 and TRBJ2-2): DTGVSQNPRHKITKRGQNVTFRCDPISEHNRLYWYRQTLGQGPEFLTYFQNEAQLEKSRLLSDRFSAERPKGSFSTLEIQRTEQGDSAMYLCASRRTTLTGELFFGEGSRLTVL.

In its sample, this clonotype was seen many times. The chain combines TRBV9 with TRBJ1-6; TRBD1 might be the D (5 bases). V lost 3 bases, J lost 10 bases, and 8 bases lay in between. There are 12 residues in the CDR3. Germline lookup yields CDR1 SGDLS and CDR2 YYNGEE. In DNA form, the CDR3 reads TGTGCCAGCAGCGCGAGGGGATCACCCCTCCACTTT. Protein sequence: CASSARGSPLHF.

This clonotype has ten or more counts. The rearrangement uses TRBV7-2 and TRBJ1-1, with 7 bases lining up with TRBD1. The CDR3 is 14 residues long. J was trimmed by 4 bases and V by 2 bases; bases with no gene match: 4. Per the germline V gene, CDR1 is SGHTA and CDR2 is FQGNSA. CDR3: CASSLQGVGTEAFF. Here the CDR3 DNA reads TGTGCCAGCAGCTTACAGGGGGTGGGCACTGAAGCTTTCTTT. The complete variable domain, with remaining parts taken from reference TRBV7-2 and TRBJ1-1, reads GAGVSQSPSNKVTEKGKDVELRCDPISGHTALYWYRQSLGQGLEFLIYFQGNSAPDKSGLPSDRFSAERTGGSVSTLTIQRTQQEDSAVYLCASSLQGVGTEAFFGQGTRLTVV.

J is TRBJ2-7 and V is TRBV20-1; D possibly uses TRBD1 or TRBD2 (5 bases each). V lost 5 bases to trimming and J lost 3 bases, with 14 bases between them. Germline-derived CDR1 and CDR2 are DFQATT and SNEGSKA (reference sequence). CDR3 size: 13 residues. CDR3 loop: CSARDRQLYEQYV. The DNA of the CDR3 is TGCAGTGCTCGGGACCGTCAACTCTACGAGCAGTACGTC.

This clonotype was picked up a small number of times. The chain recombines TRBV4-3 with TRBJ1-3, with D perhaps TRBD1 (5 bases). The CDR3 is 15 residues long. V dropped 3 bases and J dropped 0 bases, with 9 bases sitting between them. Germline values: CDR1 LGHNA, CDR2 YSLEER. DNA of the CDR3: TGCGCCAGCAGCCAGGGGACGGACTCTGGAAACACCATATATTTT. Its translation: CASSQGTDSGNTIYF.

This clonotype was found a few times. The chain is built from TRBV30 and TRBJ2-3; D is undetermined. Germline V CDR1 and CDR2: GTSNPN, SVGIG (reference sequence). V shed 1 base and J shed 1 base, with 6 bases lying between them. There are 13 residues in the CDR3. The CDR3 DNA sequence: TGTGCCTGGAGTGCAAAGGGCACAGATACGCAGTATTTT. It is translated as CAWSAKGTDTQYF.

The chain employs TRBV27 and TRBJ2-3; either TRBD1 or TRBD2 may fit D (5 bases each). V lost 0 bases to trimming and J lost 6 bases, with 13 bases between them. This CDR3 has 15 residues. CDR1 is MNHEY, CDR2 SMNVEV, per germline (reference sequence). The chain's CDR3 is CASSLSRESADTQYF. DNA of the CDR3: TGTGCCAGCAGTTTATCCAGGGAGTCAGCCGATACGCAGTATTTT.

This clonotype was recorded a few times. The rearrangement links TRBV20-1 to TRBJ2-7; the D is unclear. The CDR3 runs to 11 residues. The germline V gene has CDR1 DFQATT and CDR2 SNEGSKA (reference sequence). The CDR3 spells CAVRVTREQYV. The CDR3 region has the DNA TGCGCCGTGAGAGTAACGAGGGAGCAGTACGTC.

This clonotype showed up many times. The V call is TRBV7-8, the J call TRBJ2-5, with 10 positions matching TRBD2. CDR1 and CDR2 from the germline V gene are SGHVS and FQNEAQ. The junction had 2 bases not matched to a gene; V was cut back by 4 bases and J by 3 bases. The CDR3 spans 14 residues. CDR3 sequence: CASSYLAGEETQYF. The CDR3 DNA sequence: TGTGCCAGCAGCTACCTAGCGGGGGAAGAGACCCAGTACTTC. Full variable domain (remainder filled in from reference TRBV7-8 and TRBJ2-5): GAGVSQSPRYKVAKRGQDVALRCDPISGHVSLFWYQQALGQGPEFLTYFQNEAQLDKSGLPSDRFFAERPEGSVSTLKIQRTQQEDSAVYLCASSYLAGEETQYFGPGTRLLVL.